A single T cell receptor beta chain is shown here with its context. Produced via immunoSEQ multiplex PCR; TCRdb's table is partial and in-frame only. Of some 460,000 clones listed, about nine tenths are singletons. This CDR3 contains 18 residues. Germline lookup yields CDR1 MDHEN and CDR2 SYDVKM. J was trimmed by 0 bases and V by 6 bases; bases with no gene match: 16. The entry originates in a study of blood T cell repertoires in COVID-19. The clonotype comes from a woman in her late teens or twenties who had recovered from COVID-19. The chain uses TRBV28 and TRBJ2-7; 8 bases agree with TRBD1. The sequencing sample was made of PBMCs or T cells enriched from blood (not recorded which). Here the CDR3 DNA reads TGTGCCAGCAGATCCTCCACGGGACAGGCCAGTAGCTCCTACGAGCAGTACTTC. Amino acids: CASRSSTGQASSSYEQYF.